This T cell receptor (beta chain) was identified in a study of blood T cell repertoires in COVID-19. Overall study context: There were acute and convalescent COVID-19 samples, and they came from the United States, Italy and Spain.

Some clones are missing from TCRdb's copy, which holds only in-frame ones; the method was immunoSEQ multiplex PCR. There are about 190,000 clones in the sample; 84% occur only once, and roughly 20% lies in the top ten. This clone was found a few times. The CDR3 extends over 15 amino acids. CDR1 and CDR2 (germline): SGHRS, YFSETQ. The V end lost 2 bases, the J end lost 6 bases, and 15 bases lay between the germline ends. The V and J genes are TRBV5-1 and TRBJ1-5; tentatively, D is TRBD1 (6 bases). Sequencing used peripheral blood. The receptor was isolated from a human donor in a cohort sampled during active COVID-19. CDR3 loop: CASSLQGSVGQPQHF. CDR3 coding DNA: TGCGCCAGCAGCTTACAGGGTTCAGTAGGTCAGCCCCAGCATTTT.